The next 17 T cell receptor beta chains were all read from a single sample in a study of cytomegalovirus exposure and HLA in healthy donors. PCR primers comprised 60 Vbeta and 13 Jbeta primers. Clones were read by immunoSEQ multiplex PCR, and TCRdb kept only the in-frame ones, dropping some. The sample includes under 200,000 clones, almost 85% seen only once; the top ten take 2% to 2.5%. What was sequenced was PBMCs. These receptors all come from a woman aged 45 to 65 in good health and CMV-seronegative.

The CDR3 protein is CASSLGSRTYEQYF. The CDR3 coding sequence is TGTGCCAGCAGCTTAGGTTCTAGAACCTACGAGCAGTACTTC. This chain uses TRBV7-9 with TRBJ2-7; D is unresolved. V lost 1 base to trimming and J lost 2 bases, with 9 bases between them. Germline V gene sequence: CDR1 SEHNR, CDR2 FQNEAQ (reference sequence). The CDR3 runs 14 residues.

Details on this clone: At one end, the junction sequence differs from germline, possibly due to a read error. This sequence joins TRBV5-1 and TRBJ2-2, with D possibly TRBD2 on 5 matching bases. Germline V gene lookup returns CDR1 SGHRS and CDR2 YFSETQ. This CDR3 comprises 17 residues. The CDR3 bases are TGCGCCAGCAGCTTGGCCGTCATAGCGACGAACATCGGGGAGCTGTTTTTT. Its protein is CASSLAVIATNIGELFF. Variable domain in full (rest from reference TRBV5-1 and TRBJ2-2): KAGVTQTPRYLIKTRGQQVTLSCSPISGHRSVSWYQQTPGQGLQFLFEYFSETQRNKGNFPGRFSGRQFSNSRSEMNVSTLELGDSALYLCASSLAVIATNIGELFFGEGSRLTVL.

The CDR3 here is CASSLSQAYEQYF. CDR3 DNA: TGTGCCAGCAGCTTATCTCAGGCTTACGAGCAGTACTTC. The chain recombines TRBV7-2 with TRBJ2-7; D ambiguous. The germline V gene encodes CDR1 SGHTA and CDR2 FQGNSA. The CDR3 loop spans 13 amino acids. The ends were cut back, 2 bases at V and 4 bases at J, with 9 bases in the middle.

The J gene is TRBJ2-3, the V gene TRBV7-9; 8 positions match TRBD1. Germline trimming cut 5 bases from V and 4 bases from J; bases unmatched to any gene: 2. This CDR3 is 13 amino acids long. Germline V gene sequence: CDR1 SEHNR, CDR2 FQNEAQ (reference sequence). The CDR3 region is CASSEQGADTQYF. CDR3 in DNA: TGTGCCAGCAGCGAACAGGGGGCAGATACGCAGTATTTT.

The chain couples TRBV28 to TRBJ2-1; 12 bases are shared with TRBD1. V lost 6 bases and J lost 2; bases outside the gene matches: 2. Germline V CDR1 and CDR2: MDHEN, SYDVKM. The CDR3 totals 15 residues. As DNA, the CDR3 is TGTGCCAGCAGGAGGGACAGGGGGCCCTACAATGAGCAGTTCTTC. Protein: CASRRDRGPYNEQFF. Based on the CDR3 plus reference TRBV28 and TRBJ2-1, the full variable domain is DVKVTQSSRYLVKRTGEKVFLECVQDMDHENMFWYRQDPGLGLRLIYFSYDVKMKEKGDIPEGYSVSREKKERFSLILESASTNQTSMYLCASRRDRGPYNEQFFGPGTRLTVL.

CDR3 in amino acids: CASTATGSTEAFF. The CDR3 DNA sequence: TGTGCCAGCACGGCGACAGGGTCAACTGAAGCTTTCTTT. This chain links TRBV28 with TRBJ1-1; 7 positions agree with TRBD1. Germline V gene sequence: CDR1 MDHEN, CDR2 SYDVKM. Trimming cost V 7 bases and J 5 bases; bases outside gene matches: 7. CDR3 length equals 13 residues.

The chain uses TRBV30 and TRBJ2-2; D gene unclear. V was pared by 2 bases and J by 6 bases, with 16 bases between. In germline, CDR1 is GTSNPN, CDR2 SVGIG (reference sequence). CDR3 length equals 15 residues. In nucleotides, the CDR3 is TGTGCCTGGAGTCGTAGCCTCCGAAGGTCCGGGGAGCTGTTTTTT. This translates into CAWSRSLRRSGELFF.

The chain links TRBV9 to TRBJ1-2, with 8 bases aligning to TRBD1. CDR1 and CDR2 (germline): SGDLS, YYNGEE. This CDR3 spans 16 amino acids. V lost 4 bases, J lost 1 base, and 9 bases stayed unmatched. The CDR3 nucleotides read TGTGCCAGCAGCTCCCGGACAGGGAGAGGTAACTATGGCTACACCTTC. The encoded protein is CASSSRTGRGNYGYTF.

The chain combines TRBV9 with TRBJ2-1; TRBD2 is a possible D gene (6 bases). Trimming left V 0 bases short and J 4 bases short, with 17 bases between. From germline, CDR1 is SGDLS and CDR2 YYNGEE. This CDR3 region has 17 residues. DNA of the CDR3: TGTGCCAGCAGCGTAGAGCCCGGCGGGGAAGATTACAATGAGCAGTTCTTC. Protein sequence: CASSVEPGGEDYNEQFF.

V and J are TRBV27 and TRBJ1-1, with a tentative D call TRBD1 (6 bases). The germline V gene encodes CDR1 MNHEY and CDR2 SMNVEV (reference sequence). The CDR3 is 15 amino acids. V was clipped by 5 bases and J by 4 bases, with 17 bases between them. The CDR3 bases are TGTGCCAGCAGTCCATGGGGGGGGCTCGTCACTGAAGCTTTCTTT. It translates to CASSPWGGLVTEAFF.

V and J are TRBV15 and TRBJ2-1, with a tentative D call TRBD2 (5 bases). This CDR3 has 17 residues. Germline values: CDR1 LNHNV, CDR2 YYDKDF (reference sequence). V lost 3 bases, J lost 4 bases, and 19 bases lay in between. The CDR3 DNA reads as TGTGCCACCAGCAGGCCCGGACTGCCGACTTCATACAATGAGCAGTTCTTC. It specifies CATSRPGLPTSYNEQFF. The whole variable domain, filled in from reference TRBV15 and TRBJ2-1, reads DAMVIQNPRYQVTQFGKPVTLSCSQTLNHNVMYWYQQKSSQAPKLLFHYYDKDFNNEADTPDNFQSRRPNTSFCFLDIRSPGLGDTAMYLCATSRPGLPTSYNEQFFGPGTRLTVL.

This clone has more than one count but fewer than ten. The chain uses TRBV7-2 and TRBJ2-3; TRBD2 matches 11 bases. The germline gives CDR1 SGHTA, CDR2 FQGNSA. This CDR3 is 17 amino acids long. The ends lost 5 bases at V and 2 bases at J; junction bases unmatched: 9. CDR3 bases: TGTGCCAGCAGCCCTAGAGGGACTAGCGGTTTCACAGATACGCAGTATTTT. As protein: CASSPRGTSGFTDTQYF.

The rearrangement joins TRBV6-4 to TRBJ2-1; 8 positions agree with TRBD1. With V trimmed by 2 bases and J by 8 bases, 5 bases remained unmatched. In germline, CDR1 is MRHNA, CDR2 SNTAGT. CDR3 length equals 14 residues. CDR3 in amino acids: CASSDVQGVDEQFF. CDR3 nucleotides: TGTGCCAGCAGTGACGTACAGGGGGTGGATGAGCAGTTCTTC.

As DNA, the CDR3 is TGCGCCAGCAGCTTGGATCGGGGTGGACCCGCGCAGTACTTC. Its translation: CASSLDRGGPAQYF. This chain connects TRBV5-1 to TRBJ2-7; D is perhaps TRBD2 (5 bases). The germline V gene encodes CDR1 SGHRS and CDR2 YFSETQ. This CDR3 contains 14 residues. V was shortened by 0 bases and J by 9 bases, with 16 bases between the two germline ends.

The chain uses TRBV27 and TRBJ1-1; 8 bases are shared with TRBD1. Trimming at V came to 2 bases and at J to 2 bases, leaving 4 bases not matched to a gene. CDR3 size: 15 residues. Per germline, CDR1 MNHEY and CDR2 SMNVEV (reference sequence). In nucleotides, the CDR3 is TGTGCCAGCAGTTTAGTCCCAGGGGGCAACACTGAAGCTTTCTTT. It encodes CASSLVPGGNTEAFF.

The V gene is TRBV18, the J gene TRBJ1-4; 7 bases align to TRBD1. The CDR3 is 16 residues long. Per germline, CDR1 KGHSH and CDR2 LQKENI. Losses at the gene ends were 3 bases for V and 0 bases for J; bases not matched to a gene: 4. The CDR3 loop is CASSPGTAATNEKLFF. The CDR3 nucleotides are TGTGCCAGCTCACCCGGGACAGCGGCAACTAATGAAAAACTGTTTTTT.

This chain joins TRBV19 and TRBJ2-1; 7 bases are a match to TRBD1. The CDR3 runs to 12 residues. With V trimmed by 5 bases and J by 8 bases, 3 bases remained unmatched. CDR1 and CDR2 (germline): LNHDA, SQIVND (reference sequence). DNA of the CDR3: TGTGCCAGTAGTGCCACAGGGGATGAGCAGTTCTTC. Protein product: CASSATGDEQFF.